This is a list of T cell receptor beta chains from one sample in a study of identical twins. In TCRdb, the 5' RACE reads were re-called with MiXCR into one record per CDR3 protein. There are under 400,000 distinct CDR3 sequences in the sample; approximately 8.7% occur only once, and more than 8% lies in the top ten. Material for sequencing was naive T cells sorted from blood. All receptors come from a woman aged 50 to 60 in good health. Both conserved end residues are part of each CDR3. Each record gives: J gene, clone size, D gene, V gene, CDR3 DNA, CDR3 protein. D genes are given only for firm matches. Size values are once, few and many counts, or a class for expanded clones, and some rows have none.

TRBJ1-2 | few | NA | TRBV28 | TGTGCCAGCAGTTTATCCGGAGAGGGAGGCCATGGCTACACCTTC | CASSLSGEGGHGYTF
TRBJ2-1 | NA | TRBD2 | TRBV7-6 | TGTGCCAGCAGCTTAAAGCTAGCGGGAACCTACAATGAGCAGTTCTTC | CASSLKLAGTYNEQFF
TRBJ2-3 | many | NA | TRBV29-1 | TGCAGCGTTGCTTCCGGGACAATGGCAGATACGCAGTATTTT | CSVASGTMADTQYF
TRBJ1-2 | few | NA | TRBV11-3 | TGTGCCAGCAGCTCGTTAGAAGGGACCTATGGCTACACCTTC | CASSSLEGTYGYTF
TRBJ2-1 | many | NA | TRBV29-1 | TGCAGCGTTGCCGCCCTAGTCTCGGACGCCAATGAGCAGTTCTTC | CSVAALVSDANEQFF
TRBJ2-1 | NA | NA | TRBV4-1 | TGCGCCAGCCACGGCAGCGACCCTGAGCAGTTCTTC | CASHGSDPEQFF
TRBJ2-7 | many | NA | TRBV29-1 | TGCAGCGTTGGAGGGTTCGAGCAGTACTTC | CSVGGFEQYF
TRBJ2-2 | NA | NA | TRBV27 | TGTGCCAGCAGTTTTAAGGTCCAAACATCGAACACCGGGGAGCTGTTTTTT | CASSFKVQTSNTGELFF
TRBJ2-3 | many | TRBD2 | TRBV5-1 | TGCGCCAGCGTAGCGGGAGAGCCTTCTAGCACAGATACGCAGTATTTT | CASVAGEPSSTDTQYF
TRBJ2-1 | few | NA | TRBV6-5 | TGTGCCAGCAGTGGGGCGGGGGCGAAGTGGAATGAGCAGTTCTTC | CASSGAGAKWNEQFF
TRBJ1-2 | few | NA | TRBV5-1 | TGCGCCAGCAGCTTCGGGGGAGATGGTGGCTACACCTTC | CASSFGGDGGYTF
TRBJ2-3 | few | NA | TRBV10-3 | TGTGCCATCGCCACTGGCGGGGCAGATACGCAGTATTTT | CAIATGGADTQYF
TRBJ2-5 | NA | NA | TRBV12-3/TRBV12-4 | TGTGCCAGCAGTTTTGGGGATGTAGACCGGGAGGAGACCCAGTACTTC | CASSFGDVDREETQYF
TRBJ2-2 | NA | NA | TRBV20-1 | TGCAGTGCTAGAGATCAAGGACACTCGAACACCGGGGAGCTGTTTTTT | CSARDQGHSNTGELFF
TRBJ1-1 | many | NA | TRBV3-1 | TGTGCCAGCAGCCAAGAATTAGCCCTCAGGGCCACTGAAGCTTTCTTT | CASSQELALRATEAFF
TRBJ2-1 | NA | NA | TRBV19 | TGTGCCAGTAGTATAGACCCATTAGGGCGGGACAGAAACAATGAGCAGTTCTTC | CASSIDPLGRDRNNEQFF
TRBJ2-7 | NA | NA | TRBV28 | TGTGCCAGCAACCAAGGGACTTACGAGCAGTACTTC | CASNQGTYEQYF
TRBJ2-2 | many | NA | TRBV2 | TGTGCCAGCAGTTTGCGGGGTCCCCCCGGGGAGCTGTTTTTT | CASSLRGPPGELFF
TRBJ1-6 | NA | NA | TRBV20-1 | TGCAGTGCTAGAGTGGTTGCGGTTGCCCTCCACTTT | CSARVVAVALHF
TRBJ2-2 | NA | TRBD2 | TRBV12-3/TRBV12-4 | TGTGCCAGCATACAACTAGCGGAGAGGGGCACCGGGGAGCTGTTTTTT | CASIQLAERGTGELFF
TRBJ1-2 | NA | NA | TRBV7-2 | TGTGCCAGCAGCCAGAGCCCGAACAGAATGGATTACTATGGCTACACCTTC | CASSQSPNRMDYYGYTF
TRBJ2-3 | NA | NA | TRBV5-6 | TGTGCCAGCAGCCCGTCGGACGGAGGGCGGAAGTATTTT | CASSPSDGGRKYF
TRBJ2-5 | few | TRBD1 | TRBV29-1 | TGCAGCGTTGGGGACAGGGTCCAAGAGACCCAGTACTTC | CSVGDRVQETQYF
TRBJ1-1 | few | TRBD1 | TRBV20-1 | TGCAGTGCTAGAGAATTACAGGGGCACACTGAAGCTTTCTTT | CSARELQGHTEAFF
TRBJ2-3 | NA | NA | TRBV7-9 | TGTGCCAGCAGCAGCATTAGCACAGATACGCAGTATTTT | CASSSISTDTQYF
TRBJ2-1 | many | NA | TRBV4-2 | TGTGCCAGCAGCCAGGGTACCGGGACCACCCAGTTCTTC | CASSQGTGTTQFF
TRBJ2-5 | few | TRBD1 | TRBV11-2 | TGTGCCAGCAGCTTAGGAGACAGGGGACCAAGGGAAGAGACCCAGTACTTC | CASSLGDRGPREETQYF
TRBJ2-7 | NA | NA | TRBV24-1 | TGTGCCACCAGTGAGGCGGCCGAGCAGTACTTC | CATSEAAEQYF
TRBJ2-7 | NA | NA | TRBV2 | TGTGCCAGCAGTGGGGTACCCCTGGTCTACGAGCAGTACTTC | CASSGVPLVYEQYF
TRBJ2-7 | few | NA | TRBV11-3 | TGTGCCAGCAGCTTAGATCCAGCGGGTAACTACGAGCAGTACTTC | CASSLDPAGNYEQYF
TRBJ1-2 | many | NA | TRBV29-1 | TGCAGCGTCTTGGGGGCGGCTAAGTATGGCTACACCTTC | CSVLGAAKYGYTF
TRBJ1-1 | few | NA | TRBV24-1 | TGTGCCACCAGAGCGGGGTTCGGCACTGAAGCTTTCTTT | CATRAGFGTEAFF
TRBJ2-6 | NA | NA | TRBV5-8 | TGTGCCAGCAGCCTGGTTCGGCAGAGGTATAATCGTGGGGCCAACGTCCTGACTTTC | CASSLVRQRYNRGANVLTF
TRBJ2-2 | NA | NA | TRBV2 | TGTGCCAGCACCAACCGAGGCAGGGGCAACACCGGGGAGCTGTTTTTT | CASTNRGRGNTGELFF
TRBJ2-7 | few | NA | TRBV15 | TGTGCCACCAGCGAGGGACACAGCAGGGAGCAGTACTTC | CATSEGHSREQYF
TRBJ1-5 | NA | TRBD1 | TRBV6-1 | TGTGCCAGCGTCAGGGCAGGGGGTGATTATCAGCCCCAGCATTTT | CASVRAGGDYQPQHF
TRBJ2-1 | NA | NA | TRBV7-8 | TGTGCCAGCAGCCAGATGGGGGCGGGGACGTTCCTGTTCTTC | CASSQMGAGTFLFF
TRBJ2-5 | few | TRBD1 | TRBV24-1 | TGTGCCACCAGTGAATCAGGGGGCGGAGAGACCCAGTACTTC | CATSESGGGETQYF
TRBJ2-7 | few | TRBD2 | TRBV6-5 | TGTGCCAGCAGTTGGACCTCTAGCGGGGGATCCTACGAGCAGTACTTC | CASSWTSSGGSYEQYF
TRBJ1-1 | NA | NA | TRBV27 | TGTGCCAGCATCCAAGCGGGGGGGGGAGGCACTGAAGCTTTCTTT | CASIQAGGGGTEAFF
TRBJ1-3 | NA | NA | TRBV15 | TGTGCCACCAGCAGATACGGAAGCTCTGGAAACACCATATATTTT | CATSRYGSSGNTIYF
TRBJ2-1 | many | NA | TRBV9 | TGTGCCAGCAGCGCCGTCCTAGGAGTGAATGAGCAGTTCTTC | CASSAVLGVNEQFF
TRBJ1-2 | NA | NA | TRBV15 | TGTGCCACCAGCAGAACTTTGGGAGTCTATGGCTACACCTTC | CATSRTLGVYGYTF
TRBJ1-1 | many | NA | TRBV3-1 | TGTGCCAGCAGCCAGATCGGGAACACTGAAGCTTTCTTT | CASSQIGNTEAFF
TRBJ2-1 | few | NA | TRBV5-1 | TGCGCCAGCAGCTTGGATGGCGGCCATAGGAATGAGCAGTTCTTC | CASSLDGGHRNEQFF
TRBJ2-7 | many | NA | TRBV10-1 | TGCGCCAGCAGTGAGAGGGAGGGGGCCTACGAGCAGTACTTC | CASSEREGAYEQYF
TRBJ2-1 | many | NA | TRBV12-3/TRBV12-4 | TGTGCCAGCAGGACCGTCGACAGTCCCTACAATGAGCAGTTCTTC | CASRTVDSPYNEQFF
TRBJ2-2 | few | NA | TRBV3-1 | TGTGCCAGCAGCCAAGTTTCCGGGACCCCCTTTTTCGGGGAGCTGTTTTTT | CASSQVSGTPFFGELFF
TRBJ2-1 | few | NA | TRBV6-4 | TGTGCCAGCGCCAGAACGGGGGAAGAGCAGTTCTTC | CASARTGEEQFF
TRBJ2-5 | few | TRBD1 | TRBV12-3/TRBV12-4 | TGTGCCAGCAGTTTTACAGGGGGGACCCAGTACTTC | CASSFTGGTQYF
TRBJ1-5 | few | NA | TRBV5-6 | TGTGCCAGCAGCTCTGGGCGGATCCATAGCACACCCCAGCATTTT | CASSSGRIHSTPQHF
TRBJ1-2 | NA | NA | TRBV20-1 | TGCAGTGCTAGGGTAATGGGAAGAGACTATGGCTACACCTTC | CSARVMGRDYGYTF
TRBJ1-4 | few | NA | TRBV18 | TGTGCCAGCTCACCAACGATTGGGCCTGGTGAAAAACTGTTTTTT | CASSPTIGPGEKLFF
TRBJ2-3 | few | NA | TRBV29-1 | TGCAGCGTTGAAGGGGGAGCGGACCCAGATACGCAGTATTTT | CSVEGGADPDTQYF
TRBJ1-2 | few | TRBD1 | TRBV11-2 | TGTGCCAGCAGCTTGGGGACAGGGGGCGCGGATGGCTACACCTTC | CASSLGTGGADGYTF